This TCR beta chain was sequenced in a study of T-cell memory formation after mild COVID-19. Study-wide results and limits: Clones that contracted clustered mainly in CM and EM if CD4+ and in EMRA if CD8+.

One entry per CDR3 protein, called by TCRdb with MiXCR from the 5' RACE reads. Of over 350,000 distinct CDR3 sequences listed, roughly 15% are singletons. About this clonotype itself: Its antigen is still unknown.

The germline V and J ends were trimmed by 3 bases and 6 bases, with 11 bases remaining between them. This CDR3 is 14 amino acids long. Germline CDR1 reads KGHSH; CDR2 reads LQKENI. This sequence was found in a man younger than 35 who had mild COVID-19 (a few samples of this study predate the infection). Cell type and time point are not known. The chain employs TRBV18 and TRBJ1-4; maybe TRBD1 (5 bases). Specimen: PBMCs or a T cell subset sorted from them (not recorded which). CDR3 DNA sequence: TGTGCCAGCTCACCGGGACTCGAGGATGAAAAACTGTTTTTT. It codes for CASSPGLEDEKLFF.